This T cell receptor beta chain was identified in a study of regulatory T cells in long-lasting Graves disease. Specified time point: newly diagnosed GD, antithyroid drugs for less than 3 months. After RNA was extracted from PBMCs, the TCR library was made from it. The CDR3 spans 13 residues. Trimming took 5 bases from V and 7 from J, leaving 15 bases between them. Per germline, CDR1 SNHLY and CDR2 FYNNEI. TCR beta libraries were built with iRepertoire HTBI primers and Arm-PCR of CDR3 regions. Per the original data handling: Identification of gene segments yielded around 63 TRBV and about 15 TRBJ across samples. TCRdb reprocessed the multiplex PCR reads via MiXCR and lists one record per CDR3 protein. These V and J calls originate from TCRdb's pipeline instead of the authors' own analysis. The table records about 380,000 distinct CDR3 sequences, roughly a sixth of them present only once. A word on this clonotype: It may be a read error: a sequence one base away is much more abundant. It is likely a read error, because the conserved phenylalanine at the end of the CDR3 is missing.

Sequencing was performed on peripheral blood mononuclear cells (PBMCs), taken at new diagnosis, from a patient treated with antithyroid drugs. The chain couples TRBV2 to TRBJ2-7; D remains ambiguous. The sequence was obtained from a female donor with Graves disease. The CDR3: CASSTGPGNEQYL. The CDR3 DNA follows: TGTGCCAGCAGTACTGGACCGGGTAATGAGCAGTACCTC.